This T cell receptor (beta chain) is drawn from a study of cytotoxic CD8 clonotypes in ibrutinib-treated CLL. About the study: Patient counts were about twelve relapsed/refractory, some 14 treatment-naive and around 18 IGHV unmutated. General observations from the study: Clonality showed a rise at ibrutinib response that reversed toward baseline at progression.

A remark on this clone: Its antigen is not known.

Repertoires were generated with immunoSEQ multiplex PCR, while TCRdb's copy carries only in-frame clones and drops some. This table holds about 310,000 clones, more than 65% found once. The CDR3 totals 14 residues. V lost 3 bases and J lost 8; bases outside the gene matches: 7. Germline V lookup: CDR1 MGHDK, CDR2 SYGVNS. The V and J genes are TRBV25-1 and TRBJ1-2, with 9 bases identical to TRBD1. The sequence derives from a human donor with chronic lymphocytic leukemia. The sequenced sample was PBMCs, obtained before ibrutinib treatment. CDR3 bases: TGTGCCAGCAGTGACTGGGACAGGGCCGGCGGCTACACCTTC. Residues: CASSDWDRAGGYTF.